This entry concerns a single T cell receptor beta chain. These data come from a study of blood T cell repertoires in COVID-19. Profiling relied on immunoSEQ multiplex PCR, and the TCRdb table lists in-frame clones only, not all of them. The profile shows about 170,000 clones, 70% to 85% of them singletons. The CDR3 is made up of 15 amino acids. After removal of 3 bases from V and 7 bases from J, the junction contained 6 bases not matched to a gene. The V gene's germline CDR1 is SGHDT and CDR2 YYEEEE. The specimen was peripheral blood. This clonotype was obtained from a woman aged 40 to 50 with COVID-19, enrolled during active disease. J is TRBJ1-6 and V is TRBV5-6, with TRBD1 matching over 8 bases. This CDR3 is CASSYRTGKNSPLHF. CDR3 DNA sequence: TGTGCCAGCAGCTACCGGACAGGGAAGAATTCACCCCTCCACTTT. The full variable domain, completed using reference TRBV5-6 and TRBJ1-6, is DAGVTQSPTHLIKTRGQQVTLRCSPKSGHDTVSWYQQALGQGPQFIFQYYEEEERQRGNFPDRFSGHQFPNYSSELNVNALLLGDSALYLCASSYRTGKNSPLHFGNGTRLTVT.